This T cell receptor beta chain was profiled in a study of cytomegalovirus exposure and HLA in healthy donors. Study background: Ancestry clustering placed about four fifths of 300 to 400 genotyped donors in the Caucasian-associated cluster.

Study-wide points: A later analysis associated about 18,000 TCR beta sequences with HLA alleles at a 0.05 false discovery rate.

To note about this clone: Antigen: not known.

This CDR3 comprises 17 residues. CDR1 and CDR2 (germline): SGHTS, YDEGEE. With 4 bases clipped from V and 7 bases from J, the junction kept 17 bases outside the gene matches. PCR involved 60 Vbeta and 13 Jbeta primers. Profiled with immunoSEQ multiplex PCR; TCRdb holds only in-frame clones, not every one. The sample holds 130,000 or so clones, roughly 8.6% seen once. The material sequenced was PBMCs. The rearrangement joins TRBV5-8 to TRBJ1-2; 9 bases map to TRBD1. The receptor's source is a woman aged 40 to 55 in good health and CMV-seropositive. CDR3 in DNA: TGTGCCAGCAGCCAAGGAACAGGGGGCAGTCTGCTATCTGGCTACACCTTC. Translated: CASSQGTGGSLLSGYTF.